The rows below give T cell receptor beta chains drawn from one sample of a study of graft-versus-host responses after intestinal transplantation. Antigens of these TCRs are unknown. Assay: immunoSEQ multiplex PCR; the TCRdb copy retains only in-frame clones and omits some. The table lists 45,000 to 50,000 clones, about 93% of them singletons. The sequenced sample was unstimulated CD4+ T cells sorted from spleen or lymph node cells, obtained before transplant. These receptors all come from a human donor who was the organ donor for an intestinal transplant. The CDR3 runs from the conserved cysteine through the conserved F or W. The D gene is left open where the match is weak. Expanded clones are given a class, and other clones once, few, many or no size at all.

J gene | clone size | V gene | CDR3 length | D gene | CDR3 protein | CDR3 DNA
TRBJ1-2 | . | TRBV27 | 14 | TRBD1 | CASSYRGSDYGYTF | TGTGCCAGCAGTTACAGGGGATCGGACTATGGCTACACCTTC
TRBJ2-1 | . | TRBV28 | 14 | TRBD2 | CASRHASGYNEQFF | TGTGCCAGCAGGCACGCTAGCGGATACAATGAGCAGTTCTTC
TRBJ1-4 | few | TRBV6-6 | 15 | . | CASSYSGQGLEKLFF | TGTGCCAGCAGTTACTCTGGGCAGGGCCTCGAAAAACTGTTTTTT
TRBJ2-6 | . | TRBV19 | 15 | . | CASSIAGSGANVLTF | TGTGCCAGTAGTATTGCGGGCTCTGGGGCCAACGTCCTGACTTTC
TRBJ1-2 | . | TRBV4-2 | 13 | . | CASSQGRVYGYTF | TGTGCCAGCAGCCAAGGCAGGGTCTATGGCTACACCTTC
TRBJ2-1 | . | TRBV7-3 | 14 | TRBD2 | CASSLSQTSGEQFF | TGTGCCAGCAGCTTAAGTCAGACTAGCGGGGAGCAGTTCTTC
TRBJ1-1 | . | TRBV5-1 | 13 | TRBD1 | CASSLTGGTEAFF | TGCGCCAGCAGCTTGACAGGGGGCACTGAAGCTTTCTTT
TRBJ2-7 | . | TRBV28 | 15 | . | CASSPGARHSYEQYF | TGTGCCAGCAGCCCCGGGGCCCGACACTCCTACGAGCAGTACTTC
TRBJ2-3 | . | TRBV19 | 15 | . | CASSAAGRAWDTQYF | TGTGCCAGTAGTGCCGCAGGGCGTGCCTGGGATACGCAGTATTTT
TRBJ2-1 | . | TRBV5-1 | 15 | TRBD2 | CASSLETSGSSEQFF | TGCGCCAGCAGCTTGGAGACTAGCGGGAGTAGTGAGCAGTTCTTC
TRBJ2-3 | . | TRBV19 | 15 | . | CASSIGGTDTDTQYF | TGTGCCAGTAGTATAGGGGGAACCGACACAGATACGCAGTATTTT
TRBJ2-1 | . | TRBV30 | 14 | TRBD1 | CAWSRDRAYNEQFF | TGTGCCTGGAGTCGGGACAGGGCCTACAATGAGCAGTTCTTC
TRBJ2-1 | . | TRBV28 | 12 | TRBD1 | CASRGDRYEQFF | TGTGCCAGCAGGGGGGACAGGTATGAGCAGTTCTTC
TRBJ2-7 | . | TRBV6-5 | 14 | TRBD2 | CASSWTSGSYEQYF | TGTGCCAGCAGTTGGACTAGCGGGAGCTACGAGCAGTACTTC
TRBJ2-3 | . | TRBV5-1 | 16 | TRBD2 | CASSKGLAGDTDTQYF | TGCGCCAGCAGCAAGGGACTAGCGGGGGACACAGATACGCAGTATTTT
TRBJ2-1 | once | TRBV7-2 | 17 | TRBD2 | CASSLAAGGVSYNEQFF | TGTGCCAGCAGCTTAGCGGCGGGGGGCGTCTCCTACAATGAGCAGTTCTTC
TRBJ2-1 | . | TRBV6-1 | 12 | TRBD2 | CASSLGTSEQFF | TGTGCCAGCAGTCTCGGGACTAGCGAGCAGTTCTTC
TRBJ2-4 | . | TRBV4-1 | 17 | TRBD2 | CASSHLLAGAAKNIQYF | TGCGCCAGCAGCCACCTCTTAGCGGGAGCGGCCAAAAACATTCAGTACTTC
TRBJ2-3 | . | TRBV29-1 | 14 | . | CSVAGPFESDTQYF | TGCAGCGTTGCAGGCCCCTTTGAGTCAGATACGCAGTATTTT
TRBJ2-7 | . | TRBV4-1 | 15 | TRBD1 | CASSQVGQVGNEQYF | TGCGCCAGCAGCCAAGTCGGACAGGTCGGGAACGAGCAGTACTTC
TRBJ2-7 | . | TRBV2 | 13 | . | CASGLLEHYEQYF | TGTGCCAGCGGTTTACTAGAACACTACGAGCAGTACTTC
TRBJ1-5 | . | TRBV6-9 | 14 | . | CASIESGLSQPQHF | TGTGCCAGCATCGAATCAGGGTTGAGCCAGCCCCAGCATTTT
TRBJ2-1 | . | TRBV6-4 | 15 | TRBD2 | CASSLTSGTYNEQFF | TGTGCCAGCAGCCTAACTAGCGGGACCTACAATGAGCAGTTCTTC
TRBJ1-1 | once | TRBV7-2 | 17 | . | CASSLAGSSGRNTEAFF | TGTGCCAGCAGCTTAGCGGGGTCCTCCGGAAGGAACACTGAAGCTTTCTTT
TRBJ1-1 | once | TRBV5-8 | 14 | . | CASSLGTVNTEAFF | TGTGCCAGCAGCTTGGGGACAGTGAACACTGAAGCTTTCTTT
TRBJ2-7 | . | TRBV11-2 | 15 | TRBD2 | CASSPISGRRGEQYF | TGTGCCAGCAGCCCCATCAGCGGGAGAAGGGGGGAGCAGTACTTC
TRBJ1-2 | . | TRBV5-1 | 13 | . | CASSPDKAYGYTF | TGCGCCAGCAGCCCGGACAAAGCCTATGGCTACACCTTC
TRBJ2-1 | . | TRBV27 | 15 | . | CASSLKGLPTNEQFF | TGTGCCAGCAGTTTGAAAGGACTCCCTACAAATGAGCAGTTCTTC
TRBJ2-1 | few | TRBV6-5 | 14 | TRBD1 | CASSRQGPENEQFF | TGTGCCAGCAGTCGACAGGGTCCGGAGAATGAGCAGTTCTTC
TRBJ1-4 | . | TRBV5-1 | 15 | TRBD1 | CASSPETGPNEKLFF | TGCGCCAGCAGCCCGGAGACAGGGCCTAATGAAAAACTGTTTTTT
TRBJ2-7 | . | TRBV7-2 | 15 | . | CASSWESGNTYEQYF | TGTGCCAGCAGCTGGGAGAGCGGTAATACCTACGAGCAGTACTTC
TRBJ2-3 | . | TRBV5-1 | 15 | . | CASSFGGIGTDTQYF | TGCGCCAGCAGCTTCGGGGGAATTGGCACAGATACGCAGTATTTT
TRBJ2-6 | few | TRBV11-1 | 14 | . | CASSRSTGANVLTF | TGTGCCAGCAGCCGATCAACTGGGGCCAACGTCCTGACTTTC
TRBJ2-2 | . | TRBV7-3 | 12 | . | CASSYDTGELFF | TGTGCCAGCAGCTACGACACCGGGGAGCTGTTTTTT
TRBJ2-5 | . | TRBV28 | 12 | . | CASSPAEETQYF | TGTGCCAGCAGCCCGGCGGAGGAGACCCAGTACTTC
TRBJ2-7 | . | TRBV15 | 15 | . | CATSRSRLGAYEQYF | TGTGCCACCAGCAGAAGCCGGCTCGGAGCTTACGAGCAGTACTTC
TRBJ1-2 | . | TRBV27 | 13 | TRBD1 | CASSGDRVYGYTF | TGTGCCAGCAGTGGGGACAGGGTGTATGGCTACACCTTC
TRBJ2-7 | . | TRBV6-1 | 15 | . | CASSDGRGAVHEQYF | TGTGCCAGCAGTGACGGACGGGGGGCGGTCCACGAGCAGTACTTC
TRBJ1-1 | . | TRBV6-5 | 13 | . | CASSSRIQTEAFF | TGTGCCAGCAGTTCCCGAATTCAGACTGAAGCTTTCTTT
TRBJ2-7 | . | TRBV20-1 | 11 | . | CSASRSGEQYF | TGCAGTGCTTCTAGGAGCGGCGAGCAGTACTTC
TRBJ1-3 | few | TRBV7-9 | 16 | . | CASSLDRLTVGNTIYF | TGTGCCAGCAGCTTAGATCGTTTGACAGTTGGAAACACCATATATTTT
TRBJ2-5 | . | TRBV18 | 13 | . | CASSDQGAETQYF | TGTGCCAGCTCCGACCAGGGTGCCGAGACCCAGTACTTC
TRBJ2-1 | . | TRBV5-1 | 15 | . | CASSQTGEDYNEQFF | TGCGCCAGCAGCCAGACCGGAGAAGATTACAATGAGCAGTTCTTC
TRBJ1-5 | . | TRBV7-2 | 15 | . | CASSLGGRRNQPQHF | TGTGCCAGCAGCTTAGGAGGGAGGAGGAATCAGCCCCAGCATTTT
TRBJ1-1 | . | TRBV20-1 | 11 | . | CSARDPAEAFF | TGCAGTGCTAGAGATCCGGCCGAAGCTTTCTTT
TRBJ2-3 | . | TRBV6-1 | 14 | TRBD1 | CASSSGQVTDTQYF | TGTGCCAGCAGCTCGGGACAGGTCACAGATACGCAGTATTTT
TRBJ2-1 | few | TRBV7-9 | 14 | . | CASSSWSGTNEQFF | TGTGCCAGCAGCTCCTGGTCAGGGACCAATGAGCAGTTCTTC
TRBJ2-5 | . | TRBV28 | 19 | TRBD2 | CASSLVPPLTSGSRETQYF | TGTGCCAGCAGTTTAGTCCCCCCGCTGACTAGCGGGAGTCGAGAGACCCAGTACTTC
TRBJ2-3 | . | TRBV7-9 | 18 | TRBD1 | CASSAGRWKGQGTDTQYF | TGTGCCAGCAGCGCCGGGCGGTGGAAGGGACAGGGGACAGATACGCAGTATTTT
TRBJ1-5 | . | TRBV19 | 14 | . | CASARTDSNQPQHF | TGTGCCAGTGCCCGGACAGATAGCAATCAGCCCCAGCATTTT
TRBJ2-7 | . | TRBV6-9 | 14 | TRBD1 | CASSPDRGPYEQYF | TGTGCCAGCAGCCCCGACAGGGGGCCATACGAGCAGTACTTC
TRBJ2-1 | . | TRBV5-5 | 18 | TRBD2 | CASSPLRGLAGGYNEQFF | TGTGCCAGCAGCCCACTCAGGGGACTAGCGGGAGGGTACAATGAGCAGTTCTTC
TRBJ2-7 | . | TRBV11-2 | 14 | . | CASSPRTLTYEQYF | TGTGCCAGCAGCCCGCGGACACTCACTTACGAGCAGTACTTC
TRBJ1-1 | . | TRBV25-1 | 13 | TRBD1 | CASSEQGDTEAFF | TGTGCCAGCAGTGAACAGGGGGATACTGAAGCTTTCTTT